The 23 T cell receptor beta chains in this list originate from one sample, sequenced in a study of T cell repertoires in aging, cancer and after chemotherapy. Peripheral blood genomic DNA, not sorted cells or RNA, was the template. TRB rearrangements spanning V, D and J were amplified using mixed TRB-A/B primers. One entry per CDR3 protein, called by TCRdb with MiXCR from the multiplex PCR reads. The sample comprises fewer than 3,000 distinct CDR3 sequences, more than 20% of which are singletons, and about an eighth rests with the top ten. Material: blood. These receptor sequences come from a human donor with a solid tumor.

The V and J genes are TRBV4-1 and TRBJ1-1, with D possibly TRBD1 on 6 matching bases. V lost 2 bases and J 6 bases, leaving 16 bases between the germline ends. The CDR3 has 15 residues. The germline V gene has CDR1 MGHRA and CDR2 YSYEKL. CDR3 DNA sequence: TGCGCCAGCAGCCAACCGACCACAGGGTCGGCTGAAGCTTTCTTT. Its protein product is CASSQPTTGSAEAFF.

This clonotype is deemed medium-sized. V gene TRBV5-4 combines with J gene TRBJ2-1; D unclear. This CDR3 contains 12 residues. Looked up from germline, CDR1 is SGHNT and CDR2 is YYREEE (reference sequence). V was clipped by 0 bases and J by 9 bases, with 7 bases between them. The CDR3 protein is CASSLGVAEQFF. CDR3 DNA sequence: TGTGCCAGCAGCTTGGGGGTAGCTGAGCAGTTCTTC.

By proportion, this clonotype is medium-sized. The rearrangement links TRBV19 to TRBJ2-1; perhaps TRBD1 as D (6 bases). V shed 5 bases and J shed 4 bases, with 18 bases lying between them. CDR1 and CDR2 (germline): LNHDA, SQIVND (reference sequence). The CDR3 is 16 residues long. Here the CDR3 reads CASSVPLGQGYNEQFF. In nucleotides, the CDR3 is TGTGCCAGTAGTGTCCCTCTAGGCCAGGGGTACAATGAGCAGTTCTTC. The full variable domain, its missing parts supplied by reference TRBV19 and TRBJ2-1, is DGGITQSPKYLFRKEGQNVTLSCEQNLNHDAMYWYRQDPGQGLRLIYYSQIVNDFQKGDIAEGYSVSREKKESFPLTVTSAQKNPTAFYLCASSVPLGQGYNEQFFGPGTRLTVL.

This clonotype is judged medium-sized. The chain employs TRBV27 and TRBJ2-7; D gene uncertain. Germline CDR1 MNHEY, CDR2 SMNVEV (reference sequence). V was trimmed by 3 bases and J by 3 bases, leaving 18 bases between them. The CDR3 runs 16 residues. The CDR3 region has the DNA TGTGCCAGCAGTTTTGACGGAAAATCCCTTTACTACGAGCAGTACTTC. Encoded protein: CASSFDGKSLYYEQYF.

The genes are TRBV5-1 and TRBJ2-1, with TRBD1 as a possible D gene (6 bases). This CDR3 is 13 amino acids long. Germline V lookup: CDR1 SGHRS, CDR2 YFSETQ. With 9 bases removed from V and 5 bases from J, the gap between germline ends came to 15 bases. CDR3 protein: CATRTDPNNEQFF. The CDR3 coding sequence is TGCGCCACCCGGACAGATCCCAACAATGAGCAGTTCTTC.

This clonotype was detected only a few times. The chain links TRBV20-1 to TRBJ2-2; 8 bases fit TRBD2. Trimming at V came to 7 bases and at J to 5 bases, leaving 9 bases not matched to a gene. The germline V gene has CDR1 DFQATT and CDR2 SNEGSKA (reference sequence). The CDR3 has 14 amino acids. CDR3 nucleotide sequence: TGCAGTGTCCATCAAGCGGGAGTAACCGGGGAGCTGTTTTTT. It specifies CSVHQAGVTGELFF.

The chain is built from TRBV13 and TRBJ2-1; D is perhaps TRBD1 (5 bases). V lost 6 bases to trimming and J lost 6 bases, with 15 bases between them. From germline, CDR1 is PRHDT and CDR2 FYEKMQ (reference sequence). This CDR3 contains 14 residues. CDR3 coding DNA: TGTGCCAGCAGTTTTAGCTCTGGGGCCAATGAGCAGTTCTTC. As protein: CASSFSSGANEQFF.

This clonotype rates as medium-sized (0.01 to 0.1%). V and J are TRBV5-6 and TRBJ2-7; D remains ambiguous. Germline lookup yields CDR1 SGHDT and CDR2 YYEEEE. V lost 0 bases and J lost 4, with 2 bases in between. The CDR3 is 11 amino acids. This chain's CDR3 is CASSLDYEQYF. The CDR3 bases are TGTGCCAGCAGCTTGGATTACGAGCAGTACTTC.

This clonotype came up a few times. The V call is TRBV2, the J call TRBJ2-2; a weak D match, TRBD2 (7 bases). The V gene lost 9 bases and the J gene lost 2 bases, with 13 bases spanning the gap. CDR1 SNHLY and CDR2 FYNNEI come from the germline V gene. The length of the CDR3 is 14 residues. Written as DNA, the CDR3 is TGTGCCAGGGGGGGGGCCGCCAACACCGGGGAGCTGTTTTTT. Its translation is CARGGAANTGELFF.

The rearrangement joins TRBV12-3 or TRBV12-4 to TRBJ2-7; 9 bases fit TRBD2. The V and J ends lost 6 bases and 6 bases, in that order; junction bases with no gene match: 6. The CDR3 covers 13 residues. The CDR3: CASRSGRYLEQYF. Here the CDR3 DNA reads TGTGCCAGCAGAAGCGGGAGGTATCTCGAGCAGTACTTC.

By sample fraction, this clonotype is large. The J gene is TRBJ2-2, the V gene TRBV27; possibly TRBD1 or TRBD2 for D (5 bases each). CDR3 length: 15 residues. V was pared by 6 bases and J by 4 bases, with 15 bases between. Per germline, CDR1 MNHEY and CDR2 SMNVEV (reference sequence). The CDR3, as DNA: TGTGCCAGCAGCTGGGACCGCTCCGGCACCGGGGAGCTGTTTTTT. As protein: CASSWDRSGTGELFF.

This clonotype is deemed medium-sized. The J gene is TRBJ2-2, the V gene TRBV12-3 or TRBV12-4, with 7 bases identical to TRBD2. With V trimmed by 3 bases and J by 4 bases, 8 bases remained unmatched. The CDR3 sequence is 16 residues long. In DNA, the CDR3 is TGTGCCAGCAGTTTTTTCGCTAGCGGTATCACCGGGGAGCTGTTTTTT. Translating gives CASSFFASGITGELFF.

This clonotype is deemed medium-sized (0.01 to 0.1%). The rearrangement uses TRBV10-1 and TRBJ2-5; D is undetermined. V lost 0 bases to trimming and J lost 2 bases, with 4 bases between them. This CDR3 has 13 residues. Germline CDR1 reads WNHNN; CDR2 reads SYGVQD (reference sequence). The DNA of the CDR3 is TGCGCCAGCAGTGAGTCACCACAAGAGACCCAGTACTTC. Residues: CASSESPQETQYF.

This clonotype is classed as medium-sized. The rearrangement uses TRBV18 and TRBJ2-1; D call uncertain. The V gene lost 1 base and the J gene lost 7 bases, with 14 bases spanning the gap. Germline V gene data show CDR1 as KGHSH and CDR2 as LQKENI. This CDR3 comprises 15 residues. The DNA for the CDR3 is TGTGCCAGCTCACCACTAGGTCCAGCTAAGAATGAGCAGTTCTTC. It codes for CASSPLGPAKNEQFF.

The J gene is TRBJ1-4, the V gene TRBV20-1, with a tentative D call TRBD1 (6 bases). The CDR3 loop spans 14 amino acids. Deletions cut 3 bases from V and 3 bases from J, with 11 bases between. Germline V gene sequence: CDR1 DFQATT, CDR2 SNEGSKA (reference sequence). CDR3 residues: CSASLGASNEKLFF. CDR3 DNA sequence: TGCAGTGCTAGTTTGGGGGCCTCTAATGAAAAACTGTTTTTT.

Within the sample, this clonotype is medium-sized (0.01 to 0.1%). The rearrangement joins TRBV6-1 to TRBJ2-7; 9 nucleotides agree with TRBD1. The germline V gene has CDR1 MNHNS and CDR2 SASEGT. Unmatched junction bases numbered 11, after V lost 6 bases and J lost 8 bases. This CDR3 contains 14 residues. The CDR3, as DNA: TGTGCCAGCAGCACCGGAGACAGGGGGTATCAGCAGTACTTC. Translation gives CASSTGDRGYQQYF.

By its share, this clonotype is large. The J gene is TRBJ2-7, the V gene TRBV29-1; possibly TRBD1 for D (6 bases). CDR1 and CDR2 from the germline V gene are SQVTM and ANQGSEA. V gave up 6 bases and J gave up 3 bases, with 15 bases separating them. This CDR3 has 13 residues. CDR3 in amino acids: CSVSGGPLYEQYF. The CDR3 DNA reads as TGCAGCGTCTCTGGGGGCCCCCTCTACGAGCAGTACTTC.

In its sample, this clonotype is large. The chain couples TRBV29-1 to TRBJ2-7; TRBD1 might be the D (5 bases). With 1 base removed from V and 3 bases from J, the gap between germline ends came to 10 bases. CDR1 and CDR2 (germline): SQVTM, ANQGSEA. The CDR3 contains 13 residues. CDR3 region: CSVEGGQDYEQYF. CDR3 nucleotides: TGCAGCGTTGAAGGAGGACAAGACTACGAGCAGTACTTC.

In this sample, this clonotype turned up a few times. This sequence joins TRBV7-2 and TRBJ2-7; 11 bases fit TRBD2. Germline V gene sequence: CDR1 SGHTA, CDR2 FQGNSA. The J segment lost 2 bases and the V segment lost 2 bases, leaving 2 bases of the junction unmatched. This CDR3 is built from 15 residues. The CDR3 is CASSLIAGGPYEQYF. In DNA form, the CDR3 reads TGTGCCAGCAGCTTAATAGCGGGAGGGCCCTACGAGCAGTACTTC. The full variable domain, completed using reference TRBV7-2 and TRBJ2-7, is GAGVSQSPSNKVTEKGKDVELRCDPISGHTALYWYRQSLGQGLEFLIYFQGNSAPDKSGLPSDRFSAERTGGSVSTLTIQRTQQEDSAVYLCASSLIAGGPYEQYFGPGTRLTVT.

The chain recombines TRBV9 with TRBJ1-2; weak D call: TRBD1 (5 bases). V was pared by 4 bases and J by 8 bases, with 18 bases between. CDR1 SGDLS and CDR2 YYNGEE come from the germline V gene. This CDR3 comprises 14 residues. CDR3: CASSTSDSRGGYTF. The CDR3 coding sequence is TGTGCCAGCAGCACTTCCGACAGTCGGGGCGGCTACACCTTC.

By proportion, this clonotype is medium-sized. CDR3 residues: CASTERGGENIQYF. CDR3 DNA: TGTGCCAGCACAGAACGGGGAGGGGAAAACATTCAGTACTTC. The chain joins TRBV6-1 to TRBJ2-4; TRBD2 matches at 7 bases. After removal of 7 bases from V and 5 bases from J, the junction contained 8 bases not matched to a gene. Germline V CDR1 and CDR2: MNHNS, SASEGT. The length of the CDR3 is 14 residues.

This clonotype was counted between two and nine times. The chain carries TRBV20-1 and TRBJ2-1; D is perhaps TRBD1 or TRBD2 (5 bases each). CDR3 size: 16 residues. The germline gives CDR1 DFQATT, CDR2 SNEGSKA (reference sequence). The germline V and J ends were trimmed by 6 bases and 2 bases, with 20 bases remaining between them. The DNA for the CDR3 is TGCAGTGCCCATGCAAACGAGGGGTTTACCTACAATGAGCAGTTCTTC. Protein product: CSAHANEGFTYNEQFF.

The chain has TRBV7-9 and TRBJ1-6; a weak D match, TRBD1 (5 bases). Trimming cost V 5 bases and J 0 bases, with 11 bases left between them. The CDR3 sequence is 16 residues long. Per germline, CDR1 SEHNR and CDR2 FQNEAQ (reference sequence). The CDR3 region has the DNA TGTGCCAGCAGCGAGGGACTGAGCTCCTATAATTCACCCCTCCACTTT. Amino acids: CASSEGLSSYNSPLHF.